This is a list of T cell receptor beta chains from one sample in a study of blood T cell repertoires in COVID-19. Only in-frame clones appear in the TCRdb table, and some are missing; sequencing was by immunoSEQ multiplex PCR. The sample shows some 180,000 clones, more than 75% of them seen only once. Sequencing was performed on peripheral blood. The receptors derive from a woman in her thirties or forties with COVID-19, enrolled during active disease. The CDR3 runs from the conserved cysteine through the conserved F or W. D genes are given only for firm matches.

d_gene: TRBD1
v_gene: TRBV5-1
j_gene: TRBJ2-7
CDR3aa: CASSIDRAEQYF
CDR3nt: TGCGCCAGCAGCATCGACAGGGCCGAGCAGTACTTC

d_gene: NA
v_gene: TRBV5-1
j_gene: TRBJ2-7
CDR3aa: CASSLGHSSYEQYF
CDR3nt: TGCGCCAGCAGCCTTGGACATAGCTCCTACGAGCAGTACTTC

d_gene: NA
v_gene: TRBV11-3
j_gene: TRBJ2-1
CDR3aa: CASSPARGSYNEQFF
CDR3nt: TGTGCCAGCAGCCCAGCCCGGGGCTCCTACAATGAGCAGTTCTTC

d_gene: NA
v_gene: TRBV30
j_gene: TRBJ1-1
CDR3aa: CAWSVNREAFF
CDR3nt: TGTGCCTGGAGTGTAAACAGGGAAGCTTTCTTT

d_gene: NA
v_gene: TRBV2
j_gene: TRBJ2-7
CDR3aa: CASSDSYEQYF
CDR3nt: TGTGCCAGCAGTGACAGCTACGAGCAGTACTTC

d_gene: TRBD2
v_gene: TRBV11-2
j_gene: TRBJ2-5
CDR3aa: CASSPASGRATQYF
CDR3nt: TGTGCCAGCAGCCCCGCGTCGGGGAGGGCGACCCAGTACTTC

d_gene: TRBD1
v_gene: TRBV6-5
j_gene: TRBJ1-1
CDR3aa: CASSYSDRGNTEAFF
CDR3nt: TGTGCCAGCAGTTACTCAGACAGGGGGAACACTGAAGCTTTCTTT

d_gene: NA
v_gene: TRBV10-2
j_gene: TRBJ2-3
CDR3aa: CASRPLTGKGPTDTQYF
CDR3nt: TGCGCCAGCCGACCTTTAACAGGGAAGGGACCCACAGATACGCAGTATTTT

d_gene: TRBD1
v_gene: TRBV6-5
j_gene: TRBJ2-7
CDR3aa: CASSSRQGNYYEQYF
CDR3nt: TGTGCCAGCAGTTCCCGACAGGGGAATTATTACGAGCAGTACTTC

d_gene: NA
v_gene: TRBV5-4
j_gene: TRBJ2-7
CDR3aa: CASSPRGSIPYEQYF
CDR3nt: TGTGCCAGCAGCCCGAGGGGGTCCATCCCCTACGAGCAGTACTTC

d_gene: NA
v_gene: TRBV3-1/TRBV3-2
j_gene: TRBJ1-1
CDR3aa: CASSRAPGTKDTEAFF
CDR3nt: TGTGCCAGCAGCCGAGCCCCCGGGACAAAGGACACTGAAGCTTTCTTT